The entry below gives a single T cell receptor (beta chain) sequence along with its context. The data were obtained in a study of T cells after somatic rescue of genetic block. Assay used: immunoSEQ multiplex PCR; TCRdb lists only in-frame clones, some missing. Of about 88,000 clones in the sample, approximately 90% were seen once. This clonotype was sampled from a woman younger than 30. The sequenced material came from peripheral blood mononuclear cells (PBMCs).

The CDR3 spells CASKGGQMNTEAFF. For the CDR3, the DNA is TGTGCCAGCAAGGGGGGGCAGATGAACACTGAAGCTTTCTTT. The genes are TRBV27 and TRBJ1-1; D possibly corresponds to TRBD1 (6 bases). V lost 7 bases and J lost 0, with 12 bases in between. The CDR3 covers 14 residues. The germline V gene has CDR1 MNHEY and CDR2 SMNVEV (reference sequence).